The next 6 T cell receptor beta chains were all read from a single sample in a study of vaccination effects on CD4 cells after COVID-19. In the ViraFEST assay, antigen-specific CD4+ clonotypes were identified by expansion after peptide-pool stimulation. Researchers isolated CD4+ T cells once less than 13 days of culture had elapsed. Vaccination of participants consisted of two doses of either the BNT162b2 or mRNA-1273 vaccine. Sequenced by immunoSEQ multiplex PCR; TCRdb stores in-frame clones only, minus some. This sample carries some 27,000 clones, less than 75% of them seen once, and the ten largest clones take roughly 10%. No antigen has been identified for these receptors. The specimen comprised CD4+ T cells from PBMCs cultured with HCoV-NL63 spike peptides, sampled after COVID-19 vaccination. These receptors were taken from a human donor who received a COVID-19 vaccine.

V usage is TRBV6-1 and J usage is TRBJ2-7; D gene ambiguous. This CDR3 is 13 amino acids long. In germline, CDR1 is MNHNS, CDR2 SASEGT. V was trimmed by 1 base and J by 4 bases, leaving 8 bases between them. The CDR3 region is CASSEVVVYEQYF. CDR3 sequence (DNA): TGTGCCAGCAGTGAAGTAGTGGTTTACGAGCAGTACTTC.

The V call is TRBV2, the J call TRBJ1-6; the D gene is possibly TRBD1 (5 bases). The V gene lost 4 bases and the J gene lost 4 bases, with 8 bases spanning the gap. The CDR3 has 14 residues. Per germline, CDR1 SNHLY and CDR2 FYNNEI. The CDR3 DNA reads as TGTGCCAGCAGTGTTGGGGGATATAATTCACCCCTCCACTTT. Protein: CASSVGGYNSPLHF.

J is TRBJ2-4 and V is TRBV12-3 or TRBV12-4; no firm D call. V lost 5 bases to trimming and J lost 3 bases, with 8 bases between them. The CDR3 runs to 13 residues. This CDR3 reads CASSGVGKNIQYF. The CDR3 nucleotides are TGTGCCAGCAGTGGGGTGGGCAAAAACATTCAGTACTTC.

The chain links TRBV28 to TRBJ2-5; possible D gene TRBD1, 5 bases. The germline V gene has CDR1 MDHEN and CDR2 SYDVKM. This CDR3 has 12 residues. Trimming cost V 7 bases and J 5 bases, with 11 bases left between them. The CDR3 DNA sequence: TGTGCCAGCACCACCGACAGTGAGACCCAGTACTTC. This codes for CASTTDSETQYF.

CDR3 loop: CASSLGGWRGQETQYF. CDR3 nucleotides: TGTGCCAGCAGTTTGGGGGGTTGGCGGGGCCAAGAGACCCAGTACTTC. The chain joins TRBV27 to TRBJ2-5; tentative D call: TRBD2 (6 bases). CDR1 and CDR2 from the germline V gene are MNHEY and SMNVEV (reference sequence). Trimming took 3 bases from V and 1 from J, leaving 15 bases between them. CDR3 length equals 16 residues.

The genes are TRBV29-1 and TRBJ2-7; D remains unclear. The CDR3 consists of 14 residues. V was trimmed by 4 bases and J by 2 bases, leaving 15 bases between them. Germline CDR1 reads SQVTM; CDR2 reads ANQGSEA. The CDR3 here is CSVVRSSGTYEQYF. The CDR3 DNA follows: TGCAGCGTTGTTCGGTCGTCCGGTACCTACGAGCAGTACTTC.